The sample holds many counts of the clone carrying this T cell receptor (beta chain). The data derive from a study of regulatory T cells in long-lasting Graves disease. Study in general: Newly diagnosed Graves' patients had under 3 months of antithyroid drugs.

Time point defined: newly diagnosed GD, antithyroid drugs for less than 3 months. After RNA was extracted from PBMCs, the TCR library was made from it. Assembly of TCR beta libraries relied on iRepertoire HTBI primers together with Arm-PCR of CDR3 regions. Using its own MiXCR run on the multiplex PCR reads, TCRdb lists one record per CDR3 protein. This sample has approximately 400,000 distinct CDR3 sequences, with 15% found just once. The receptor was derived from a female donor with Graves disease. Sequencing used peripheral blood mononuclear cells (PBMCs), obtained at new diagnosis, from a patient treated with antithyroid drugs.

The CDR3 loop reads CATSRDGGSNQPQHF. For the CDR3, the DNA is TGTGCCACCAGCAGAGATGGGGGCAGCAATCAGCCCCAGCATTTT. V usage is TRBV15 and J usage is TRBJ1-5, with TRBD1 as a possible D gene (6 bases). Germline V lookup: CDR1 LNHNV, CDR2 YYDKDF (reference sequence). V gave up 0 bases and J gave up 1 base, with 7 bases separating them. The CDR3 totals 15 residues.